The sequence of this TCR beta chain was determined in a study of shared clonotypes between healthy human individuals. Germline V gene lookup returns CDR1 LNHDA and CDR2 SQIVND (reference sequence). This CDR3 spans 13 amino acids. The V segment lost 7 bases and the J segment 2 bases; nucleotides outside the gene matches: 1. TCRdb keeps only in-frame clones here, not all; method: immunoSEQ multiplex PCR. The data hold over 1.5 million clones, with 95% to 99% observed a single time. The receptor was derived from a man aged 25 to 45 in good health. Sequencing was performed on naive CD4+ T cells sorted from blood. Subset noted: CD45RA+ positively selected. The chain uses TRBV19 and TRBJ2-5; 10 bases map to TRBD1. The CDR3 protein is CASTGQGQETQYF. The CDR3 DNA follows: TGTGCCAGTACGGGACAGGGGCAAGAGACCCAGTACTTC.